The rows below give T cell receptor beta chains drawn from one sample of a study of blood T cells in healthy people across ages. Each CDR3 protein is one row after TCRdb ran MiXCR on the 5' RACE reads. The repertoire holds 700,000 or so distinct CDR3 sequences, roughly 20% seen once, with 22% in the top ten. The sample taken for sequencing was blood. The source is a man aged 65 to 85 in good health. Both conserved end residues are part of each CDR3. The D gene is left open where the match is weak. The size entry is marked missing in some rows and otherwise reads once, few, many or a size class.

v_call,j_call,d_call,clone_size,cdr3_nt,cdr3_aa
TRBV20-1,TRBJ1-2,TRBD1,NA,TGCAGTGCTAGTCTCCGGGACAGGGGAGGCTATGGCTACACCTTC,CSASLRDRGGYGYTF
TRBV12-3/TRBV12-4,TRBJ1-1,NA,few,TGTGCCAGCAACCCGAGCGGGGTGAACACTGAAGCTTTCTTT,CASNPSGVNTEAFF
TRBV12-3/TRBV12-4,TRBJ2-2,TRBD1,NA,TGTGCCAGCAGCTCCGGGACAGGGAGCGGGGAGCTGTTTTTT,CASSSGTGSGELFF
TRBV28,TRBJ2-4,TRBD1,few,TGTGCCAGCAGTTTACAACAGGGGGCAGGCATTCAGTACTTC,CASSLQQGAGIQYF
TRBV10-3,TRBJ2-2,NA,few,TGTGCCATCAGTCCCATCGGGACCGGGGAGCTGTTTTTT,CAISPIGTGELFF
TRBV27,TRBJ2-5,TRBD2,NA,TGTGCCAGCAGTACCGGCGGGAGACATGCGACCCAGTACTTC,CASSTGGRHATQYF
TRBV9,TRBJ2-5,NA,once,TGTGCCAGCAGCGTAGGGTCTGGGCTAGGAGAAGAGACCCAGTACTTC,CASSVGSGLGEETQYF
TRBV3-1,TRBJ2-5,NA,NA,TGTGCCAGCAGCCAAGTCAGGGTGGAGACCCAGTACTTC,CASSQVRVETQYF
TRBV5-1,TRBJ2-5,TRBD2,few,TGCGCCAGCAGCTTGATGGGGACTAGCGGATTCCAAGAGACCCAGTACTTC,CASSLMGTSGFQETQYF
TRBV20-1,TRBJ2-1,NA,NA,TGCAGTGCTAACCCGACCAGGTCTCGGTACAATGAGCAGTTCTTC,CSANPTRSRYNEQFF
TRBV20-1,TRBJ2-7,TRBD1,few,TGCAGTGCTGGGGACCGGGACAGGGGTTACGAGCAGTACTTC,CSAGDRDRGYEQYF
TRBV7-8,TRBJ2-1,TRBD1,NA,TGTGCCAGCAGCGGGGGACAGGGGGGTGAGCAGTTCTTC,CASSGGQGGEQFF
TRBV10-3,TRBJ1-1,NA,few,TGTGCCATCACCGCTTCTATCAAGGAATCCCCTTTCTTT,CAITASIKESPFF
TRBV4-3,TRBJ2-1,TRBD2,few,TGCGCCAGCAGCCAAGAACGGACTAGCGTAACCTACAATGAGCAGTTCTTC,CASSQERTSVTYNEQFF
TRBV7-9,TRBJ1-3,TRBD1,few,TGTGCCAGCAGCACCGACAGGGCGGGGAACACCATATATTTT,CASSTDRAGNTIYF
TRBV5-1,TRBJ2-7,NA,NA,TGCGCCAGCAGCTTGGCCGGAACAGTTGCCTTCTACGAGCAGTACTTC,CASSLAGTVAFYEQYF
TRBV20-1,TRBJ1-1,NA,few,TGCAGTGCTAGATCCTGGGGGGGCAGTAACACTGAAGCTTTCTTT,CSARSWGGSNTEAFF
TRBV29-1,TRBJ2-3,TRBD1,NA,TGCAGCGTTCGACAGGGGGGGAGCGGCACAGATACGCAGTATTTT,CSVRQGGSGTDTQYF
TRBV9,TRBJ2-4,TRBD1,NA,TGTGCCAGCAGCCAGGGACAGGGGGGTACTCCCATTCAGTACTTC,CASSQGQGGTPIQYF
TRBV7-2,TRBJ2-5,TRBD2,NA,TGTGCCAGCAGCTTAGGTCCGCGGGGGGGCACATCTGAGACCCAGTACTTC,CASSLGPRGGTSETQYF
TRBV15,TRBJ2-3,NA,NA,TGTGCCACCAGCACCAACCGGGGGCCGGAGGACGATACGCAGTATTTT,CATSTNRGPEDDTQYF
TRBV6-4,TRBJ1-1,NA,many,TGTGCCAGCAGTTCACCTAAACAGGGGAACACTGAAGCTTTCTTT,CASSSPKQGNTEAFF
TRBV5-1,TRBJ2-3,TRBD1,few,TGCGCCAGCAGCACGAGACAGGGTTCAAGCGTGGTTACAGATACGCAGTATTTT,CASSTRQGSSVVTDTQYF
TRBV3-1,TRBJ2-7,NA,few,TGTGCCAGCAGCCAAGCGGGGTACGAGCAGTACTTC,CASSQAGYEQYF
TRBV5-1,TRBJ1-2,NA,few,TGCGCCAGCAGCGCGGACGTATATGGCTACACCTTC,CASSADVYGYTF
TRBV5-1,TRBJ2-3,TRBD2,few,TGCGCCAGCAGCTTGTATAGCGGGAGAACTGATACGCAGTATTTT,CASSLYSGRTDTQYF
TRBV5-1,TRBJ1-1,TRBD1,many,TGCGCCAGCAGCTTGGGACAGGGGGCCCACATCAACACTGAAGCTTTCTTT,CASSLGQGAHINTEAFF
TRBV29-1,TRBJ2-1,NA,NA,TGCAGCGTTGAAAGCCCCTCGGAAAATGAGCAGTTCTTC,CSVESPSENEQFF
TRBV7-6,TRBJ1-5,NA,few,TGTGCCAGCAGCTTAGGGCCGAAGGAGCCCCAGCATTTT,CASSLGPKEPQHF
TRBV7-2,TRBJ1-2,TRBD1,NA,TGTGCCAGCAGCTTAGCTCAGGGGGCGGACTATGGCTACACCTTC,CASSLAQGADYGYTF
TRBV7-2,TRBJ1-1,NA,NA,TGTGCCAGCAGCTTTTCAGGGACTGGCCCTGAAGCTTTCTTT,CASSFSGTGPEAFF
TRBV6-5,TRBJ1-2,NA,few,TGTGCCAGCGGACGGACGACTGGGTTGGGCTACACCTTC,CASGRTTGLGYTF
TRBV12-3/TRBV12-4,TRBJ1-3,NA,few,TGTGCCAGTGGAGGGCCTGGAAACACCATATATTTT,CASGGPGNTIYF
TRBV12-3/TRBV12-4,TRBJ2-1,TRBD1,few,TGTGCCAGCAGTTTTAGCAACAGGGGGAACAATGAGCAGTTCTTC,CASSFSNRGNNEQFF
TRBV29-1,TRBJ1-4,NA,few,TGCAGCGTTGCCGGGGGGGCGGCGGGGGAAAAACTGTTTTTT,CSVAGGAAGEKLFF
TRBV7-9,TRBJ2-3,TRBD2,few,TGTGCCAGCAGCTTCCTCGCGACGACTAGCGGGAGCACAGATACGCAGTATTTT,CASSFLATTSGSTDTQYF
TRBV20-1,TRBJ2-7,TRBD1,many,TGCAGTGCTGTCGGGACAGGGGGGGTCGAGCAGTACTTC,CSAVGTGGVEQYF
TRBV9,TRBJ2-2,TRBD1,few,TGTGCCAGCAGCTTCCGGGACAGACTCACCGGGGAGCTGTTTTTT,CASSFRDRLTGELFF
TRBV12-3/TRBV12-4,TRBJ2-2,NA,NA,TGTGCCAGCAGTTTAACGGGCAGTTGGACAAACACCGGGGAGCTGTTTTTT,CASSLTGSWTNTGELFF
TRBV5-1,TRBJ2-3,NA,NA,TGCGCCAGCAGCGGCGGGCCCCCGCTCAGCACAGATACGCAGTATTTT,CASSGGPPLSTDTQYF
TRBV12-3/TRBV12-4,TRBJ2-1,TRBD2,few,TGTGCCAGCAGTTTCCTGCGGGGGGTTCGGGAGCAGTTCTTC,CASSFLRGVREQFF
TRBV4-3,TRBJ1-1,NA,few,TGCGCCAGCAGCCCTGAACCCCTGAACACTGAAGCTTTCTTT,CASSPEPLNTEAFF
TRBV6-2/TRBV6-3,TRBJ2-1,TRBD2,few,TGTGCCAGCACAAACCCGGGACTAGCGGGGGTCGCTAAAAACAATGAGCAGTTCTTC,CASTNPGLAGVAKNNEQFF
TRBV5-1,TRBJ1-1,NA,NA,TGCGCCAGCAGCGAAGCCCAGGGTGGAGGGACTGAAGCTTTCTTT,CASSEAQGGGTEAFF
TRBV2,TRBJ2-1,NA,NA,TGTGCCAGGAATGGACGGGGGGCAACGGGGAGCGATGAGCAGTTCTTC,CARNGRGATGSDEQFF
TRBV7-9,TRBJ2-3,TRBD2,few,TGTGCCAGCAGCCCGGGGACTAGCGGGAGCGGGGCGCAGTATTTT,CASSPGTSGSGAQYF
TRBV28,TRBJ2-1,NA,NA,TGTGCCAGCTCGCGTAGGGTCTACAATGAGCAGTTCTTC,CASSRRVYNEQFF
TRBV9,TRBJ1-1,NA,NA,TGTGCCAGCAGCGTAGATCCGGGTAAGGAGGCTTTCTTT,CASSVDPGKEAFF
TRBV7-2,TRBJ2-3,TRBD2,NA,TGTGCCAGCAGCTTAGCCGGGGGGGAGGGGATGGTTACGCAGTATTTT,CASSLAGGEGMVTQYF
TRBV13,TRBJ1-2,NA,few,TGTGCCAGCAGCCTCCTCAGGGTCGGCTACACCTTC,CASSLLRVGYTF
TRBV24-1,TRBJ2-1,TRBD2,few,TGTGCCACCAGTGAGCTGACTAGCGGGGGACCCAGCTCCTACAATGAGCAGTTCTTC,CATSELTSGGPSSYNEQFF
TRBV7-2,TRBJ2-5,NA,NA,TGTGCCAGCAGCCCCTACAAAGAGACCCAGTACTTC,CASSPYKETQYF
TRBV19,TRBJ1-5,TRBD1,NA,TGTGCCAGCAAGGGACAGGTCTCGGGTAATTTTCAGCCCCAGCATTTT,CASKGQVSGNFQPQHF
TRBV20-1,TRBJ2-7,TRBD2,few,TGCAGTGCTATTGATGGTCAGCGGGGAAGCGAGCAGTACTTC,CSAIDGQRGSEQYF
TRBV6-1,TRBJ1-1,NA,few,TGTGCCAGCAGTCAAAACCGACTTAAGGGGAACACTGAAGCTTTCTTT,CASSQNRLKGNTEAFF
TRBV4-3,TRBJ2-1,TRBD2,NA,TGCGCCAGCAGCCGACTAGCGGGAGGGAACAATGAGCAGTTCTTC,CASSRLAGGNNEQFF
TRBV5-4,TRBJ2-7,NA,few,TGTGCCAGCAGCTTAGTGTCCACCTTTATGCTATTCCAGCCTCGCTACGAGCAGTACTTC,CASSLVSTFMLFQPRYEQYF